This T cell receptor beta chain came from a study of CD8 T cells in ankylosing spondylitis. TCR beta libraries were made by quantitative 5'-RACE with molecular barcodes. One entry per CDR3 protein, called by TCRdb with MiXCR from the 5' RACE reads. The sample records about 7,900 distinct CDR3 sequences, under 5% being singletons. This clonotype was counted at least ten times. Antigen: not known. Whole-study findings and limits: Ankylosing spondylitis blood seemed to carry a telltale TCR beta motif made of fewer than ten highly homologous variants.

Germline CDR1 reads SGDLS; CDR2 reads YYNGEE. The CDR3 is 13 amino acids. Trimming removed 3 bases at V and 7 bases at J, with 10 bases between. This chain joins TRBV9 and TRBJ2-2; D ambiguous. Sequences were obtained from blood, either unsorted or a sorted T cell fraction (not recorded which). This receptor was identified in a female donor with ankylosing spondylitis or in good health (not recorded which). CDR3 DNA sequence: TGTGCCAGCAGCGAACACAGAGACGGGGAGCTGTTTTTT. This gives the protein CASSEHRDGELFF.